The 9 T cell receptor beta chains listed next were all sequenced from one sample in a study of blood T cell repertoires in COVID-19. Produced via immunoSEQ multiplex PCR; TCRdb's table is partial and in-frame only. Among 50,000 to 80,000 clones listed, around 84% were seen once. The sample taken for sequencing was peripheral blood. These receptors were collected from a middle-aged man with active COVID-19.

This chain uses TRBV6-2 or TRBV6-3 with TRBJ2-1; D might be TRBD2 (7 bases). The ends were cut back, 2 bases at V and 4 bases at J, with 30 bases in the middle. The CDR3 covers 21 residues. CDR1 and CDR2 (germline): MNHEY, SVGEGT. In nucleotides, the CDR3 is TGTGCCAGCAGTTACCCCCGCCCTTATGGGGGGGCAACATACAATTACAATGAGCAGTTCTTC. Translated: CASSYPRPYGGATYNYNEQFF.

The chain links TRBV7-9 to TRBJ2-2, with 10 bases identical to TRBD1. The CDR3 runs to 15 residues. Germline CDR1 and CDR2: SEHNR and FQNEAQ (reference sequence). V trimming: 4 bases; J trimming: 5 bases; junction bases outside the gene matches: 4. CDR3 DNA: TGTGCCAGCAGCTCGGGACAGGGGAGTACCGGGGAGCTGTTTTTT. Translated: CASSSGQGSTGELFF.

This chain uses TRBV19 with TRBJ2-1; 9 positions agree with TRBD2. J lost 10 bases, V lost 6 bases, and 13 bases had no gene match. CDR1 and CDR2 from the germline V gene are LNHDA and SQIVND (reference sequence). The CDR3 loop spans 15 amino acids. CDR3 nucleotide sequence: TGTGCCAGTAGCGCAGCGGGAGGATCCCCAGGGGAGCAGTTCTTC. This sequence encodes CASSAAGGSPGEQFF. Looking up the rest from reference TRBV19 and TRBJ2-1 gives the full variable domain: DGGITQSPKYLFRKEGQNVTLSCEQNLNHDAMYWYRQDPGQGLRLIYYSQIVNDFQKGDIAEGYSVSREKKESFPLTVTSAQKNPTAFYLCASSAAGGSPGEQFFGPGTRLTVL.

This clone showed up just a few times. V is TRBV24-1 and J is TRBJ1-1; 10 nucleotides agree with TRBD1. This CDR3 comprises 14 residues. Germline CDR1 reads KGHDR; CDR2 reads SFDVKD. Trimming cost V 10 bases and J 3 bases; bases outside gene matches: 7. CDR3 DNA: TGTGCCACAGCCGGACAGGGGGGCGACACTGAAGCTTTCTTT. As protein: CATAGQGGDTEAFF.

This clone is a singleton in its sample. The J gene is TRBJ2-5, the V gene TRBV7-3, with D uncertain. This CDR3 spans 13 amino acids. From germline, CDR1 is SGHTA and CDR2 FQGTGA. V shed 4 bases and J shed 5 bases, with 11 bases lying between them. The CDR3 sequence: CASSSLPQETQYF. CDR3 DNA: TGTGCCAGCAGCTCGTTACCTCAGGAGACCCAGTACTTC.

This CDR3 is CASSVEQGVENTIYF. The CDR3 DNA follows: TGTGCCAGCAGCGTAGAACAGGGTGTGGAAAACACCATATATTTT. The genes are TRBV9 and TRBJ1-3; TRBD1 might be the D (6 bases). The CDR3 consists of 15 residues. Germline V CDR1 and CDR2: SGDLS, YYNGEE. Trimming took 0 bases from V and 6 from J, leaving 13 bases between them.

V and J are TRBV11-3 and TRBJ1-5; 8 positions agree with TRBD1. The CDR3 covers 17 residues. CDR1 is SGHNT and CDR2 is YENEEA in the germline V gene. Trimming at V came to 3 bases and at J to 5 bases, leaving 12 bases not matched to a gene. The CDR3 reads CASSLGQVVGLYQPQHF. The DNA of the CDR3 is TGTGCCAGCAGCTTGGGACAGGTAGTGGGGCTATATCAGCCCCAGCATTTT.

The chain links TRBV6-6 to TRBJ2-5; 9 nucleotides align to TRBD2. Germline loops: CDR1 MNHNY, CDR2 SVGAGI (reference sequence). V trimming: 6 bases; J trimming: 5 bases; junction bases outside the gene matches: 13. The length of the CDR3 is 16 residues. The CDR3, as DNA: TGTGCCAGCAGCACCACGCTAGCGGGAAAGGGGGAGACCCAGTACTTC. It yields the protein CASSTTLAGKGETQYF.

The rearrangement uses TRBV19 and TRBJ1-2; perhaps TRBD1 as D (5 bases). The ends were cut back, 4 bases at V and 8 bases at J, with 17 bases in the middle. The germline V gene has CDR1 LNHDA and CDR2 SQIVND (reference sequence). The CDR3 is made up of 14 amino acids. CDR3 in DNA: TGTGCCAGTAGTAAACAGGCCGTCTTTATGGGCTACACCTTC. Its protein product is CASSKQAVFMGYTF.